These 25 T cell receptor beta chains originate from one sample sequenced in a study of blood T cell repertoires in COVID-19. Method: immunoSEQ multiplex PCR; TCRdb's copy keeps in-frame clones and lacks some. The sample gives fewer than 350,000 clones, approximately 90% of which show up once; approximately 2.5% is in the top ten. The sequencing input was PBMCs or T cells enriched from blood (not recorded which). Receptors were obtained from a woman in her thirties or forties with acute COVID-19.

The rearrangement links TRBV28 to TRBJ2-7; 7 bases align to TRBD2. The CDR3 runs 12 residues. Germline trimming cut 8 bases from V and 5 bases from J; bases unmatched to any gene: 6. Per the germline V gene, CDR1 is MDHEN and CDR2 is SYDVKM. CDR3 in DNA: TGTGCCAGCTCCTCGGCGGGGGACGAGCAGTACTTC. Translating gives CASSSAGDEQYF.

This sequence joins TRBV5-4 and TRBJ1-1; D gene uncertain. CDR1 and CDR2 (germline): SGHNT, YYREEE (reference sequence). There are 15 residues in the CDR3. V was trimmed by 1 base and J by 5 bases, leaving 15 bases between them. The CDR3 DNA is TGTGCCAGCAGCTTGAAGGAGGGTCGATATACTGAAGCTTTCTTT. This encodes CASSLKEGRYTEAFF.

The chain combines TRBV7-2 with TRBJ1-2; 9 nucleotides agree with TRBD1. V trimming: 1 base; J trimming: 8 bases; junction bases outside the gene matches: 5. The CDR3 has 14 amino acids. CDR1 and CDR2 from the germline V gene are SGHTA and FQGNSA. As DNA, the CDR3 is TGTGCCAGCAGCTTAGGGGACAGGGCGAGGGGCTACACCTTC. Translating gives CASSLGDRARGYTF.

DNA for the CDR3: TGTGCCAGCAGTTACTCATTTCGCAGGGCTGATGGCTACACCTTC. Translating it yields CASSYSFRRADGYTF. The genes are TRBV6-5 and TRBJ1-2; D might be TRBD1 (5 bases). Per the germline V gene, CDR1 is MNHEY and CDR2 is SVGAGI. The V end lost 0 bases, the J end lost 6 bases, and 14 bases lay between the germline ends. CDR3 length equals 15 residues.

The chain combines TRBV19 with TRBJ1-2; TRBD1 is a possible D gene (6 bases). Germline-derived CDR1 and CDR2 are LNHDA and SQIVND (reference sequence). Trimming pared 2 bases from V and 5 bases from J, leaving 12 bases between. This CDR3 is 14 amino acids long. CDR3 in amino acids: CASSILTGYYGYTF. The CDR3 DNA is TGTGCCAGTAGTATACTCACAGGGTATTATGGCTACACCTTC.

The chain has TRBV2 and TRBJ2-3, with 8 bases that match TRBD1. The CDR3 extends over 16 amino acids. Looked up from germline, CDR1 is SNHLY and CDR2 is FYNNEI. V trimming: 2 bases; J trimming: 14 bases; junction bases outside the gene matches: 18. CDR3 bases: TGTGCCAGCAGTGAATTTGCTAAGGACAGGGTATTCGTAGCGTATTTT. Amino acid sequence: CASSEFAKDRVFVAYF.

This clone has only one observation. CDR3 sequence reads: CSASWPSTEETQYF. The DNA for the CDR3 is TGCAGTGCTAGTTGGCCTAGCACCGAGGAGACCCAGTACTTC. This chain connects TRBV20-1 to TRBJ2-5; tentatively, D is TRBD2 (5 bases). CDR3 length: 14 residues. Germline V gene data show CDR1 as DFQATT and CDR2 as SNEGSKA (reference sequence). Trimming left V 3 bases short and J 5 bases short, with 16 bases between.

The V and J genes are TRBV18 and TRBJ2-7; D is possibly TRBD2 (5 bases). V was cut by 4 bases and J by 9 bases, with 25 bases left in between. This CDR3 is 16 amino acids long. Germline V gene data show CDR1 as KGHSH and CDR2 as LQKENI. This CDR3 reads CASSRGREGRELGQYF. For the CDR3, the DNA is TGTGCCAGCTCACGCGGTCGAGAGGGAAGAGAATTAGGGCAGTACTTC.

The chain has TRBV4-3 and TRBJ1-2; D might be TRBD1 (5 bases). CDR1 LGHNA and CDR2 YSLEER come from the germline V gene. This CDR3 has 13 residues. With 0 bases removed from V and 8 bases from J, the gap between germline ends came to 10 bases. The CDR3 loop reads CASSQETRAGYTF. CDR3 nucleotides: TGCGCCAGCAGCCAAGAGACCAGGGCAGGCTACACCTTC.

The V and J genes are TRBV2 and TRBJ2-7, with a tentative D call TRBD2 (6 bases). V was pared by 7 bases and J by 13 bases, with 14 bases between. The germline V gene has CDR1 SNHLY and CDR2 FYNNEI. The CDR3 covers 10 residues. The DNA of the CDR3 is TGTGCCAGCATGGTTGGGACTCAATACTTC. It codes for CASMVGTQYF.

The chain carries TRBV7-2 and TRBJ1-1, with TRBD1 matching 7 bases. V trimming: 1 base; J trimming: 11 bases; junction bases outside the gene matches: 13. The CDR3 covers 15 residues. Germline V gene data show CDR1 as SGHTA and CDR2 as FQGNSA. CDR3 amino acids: CASSLGIGQAYAAFF. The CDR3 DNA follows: TGTGCCAGCAGCTTAGGGATCGGACAGGCCTATGCGGCTTTCTTT.

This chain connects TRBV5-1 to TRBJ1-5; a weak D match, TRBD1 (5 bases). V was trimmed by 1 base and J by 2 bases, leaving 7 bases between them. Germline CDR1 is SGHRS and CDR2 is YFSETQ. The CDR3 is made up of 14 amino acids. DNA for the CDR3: TGCGCCAGCAGCTTGACGACAGGCAATCAGCCCCAGCATTTT. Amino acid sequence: CASSLTTGNQPQHF.

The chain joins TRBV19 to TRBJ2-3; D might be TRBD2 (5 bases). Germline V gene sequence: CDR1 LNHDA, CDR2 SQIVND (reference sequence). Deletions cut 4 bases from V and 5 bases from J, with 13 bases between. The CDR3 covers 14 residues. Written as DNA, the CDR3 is TGTGCCAGTAGTACAAGCGGACTCGGAGATACGCAGTATTTT. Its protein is CASSTSGLGDTQYF.

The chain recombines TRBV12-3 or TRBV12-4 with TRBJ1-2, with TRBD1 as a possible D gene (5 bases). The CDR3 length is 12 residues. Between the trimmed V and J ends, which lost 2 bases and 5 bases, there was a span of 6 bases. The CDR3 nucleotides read TGTGCCAGCAGTTTAAAGGGGTATGGCTACACCTTC. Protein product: CASSLKGYGYTF.

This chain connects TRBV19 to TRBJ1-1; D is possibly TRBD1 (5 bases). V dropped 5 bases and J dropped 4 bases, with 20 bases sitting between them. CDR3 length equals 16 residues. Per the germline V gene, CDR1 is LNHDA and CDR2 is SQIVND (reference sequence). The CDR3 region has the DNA TGTGCCAGTAGTCTGCCGACAGCTGGATTTGGCACTGAAGCTTTCTTT. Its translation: CASSLPTAGFGTEAFF.

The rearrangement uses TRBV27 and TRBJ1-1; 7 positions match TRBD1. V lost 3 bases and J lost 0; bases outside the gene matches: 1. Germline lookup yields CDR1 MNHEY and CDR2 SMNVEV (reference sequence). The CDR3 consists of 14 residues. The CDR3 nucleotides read TGTGCCAGCAGTTTGGACAGGCTGAACACTGAAGCTTTCTTT. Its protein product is CASSLDRLNTEAFF.

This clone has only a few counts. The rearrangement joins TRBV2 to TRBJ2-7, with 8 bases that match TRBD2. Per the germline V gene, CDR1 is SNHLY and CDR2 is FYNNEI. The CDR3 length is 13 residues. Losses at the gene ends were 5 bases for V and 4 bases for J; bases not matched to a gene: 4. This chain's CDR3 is CASSRVAGYEQYF. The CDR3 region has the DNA TGTGCCAGCAGTAGGGTAGCGGGGTACGAGCAGTACTTC.

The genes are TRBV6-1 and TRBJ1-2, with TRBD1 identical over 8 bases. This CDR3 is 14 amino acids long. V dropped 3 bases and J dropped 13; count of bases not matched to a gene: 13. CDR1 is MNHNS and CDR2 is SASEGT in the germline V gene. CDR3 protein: CASSDLFQGQGGTF. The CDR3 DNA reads TGTGCCAGCAGTGACCTCTTCCAAGGACAGGGAGGCACCTTC.

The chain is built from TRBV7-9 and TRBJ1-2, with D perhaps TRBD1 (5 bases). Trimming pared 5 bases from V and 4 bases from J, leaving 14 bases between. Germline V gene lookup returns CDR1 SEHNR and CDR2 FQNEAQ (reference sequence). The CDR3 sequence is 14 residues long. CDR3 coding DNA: TGTGCCAGCAGCCCCTCCGACAGCTCCTATGGCTACACCTTC. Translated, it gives CASSPSDSSYGYTF.

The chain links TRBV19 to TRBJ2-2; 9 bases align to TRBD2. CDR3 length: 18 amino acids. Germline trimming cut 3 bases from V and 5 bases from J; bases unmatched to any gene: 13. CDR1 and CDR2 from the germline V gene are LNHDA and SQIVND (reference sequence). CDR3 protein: CASSILVLAGAKTGELFF. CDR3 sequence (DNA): TGTGCCAGTAGTATCCTGGTCTTAGCGGGAGCAAAGACCGGGGAGCTGTTTTTT. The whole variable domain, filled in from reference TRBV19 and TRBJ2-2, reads DGGITQSPKYLFRKEGQNVTLSCEQNLNHDAMYWYRQDPGQGLRLIYYSQIVNDFQKGDIAEGYSVSREKKESFPLTVTSAQKNPTAFYLCASSILVLAGAKTGELFFGEGSRLTVL.

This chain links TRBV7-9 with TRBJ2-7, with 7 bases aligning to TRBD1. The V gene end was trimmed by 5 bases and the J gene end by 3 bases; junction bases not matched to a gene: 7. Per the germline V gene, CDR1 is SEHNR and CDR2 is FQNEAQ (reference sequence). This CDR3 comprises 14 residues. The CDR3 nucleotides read TGTGCCAGCAGCCTTGACAGGGTATTCTACGAGCAGTACTTC. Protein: CASSLDRVFYEQYF.

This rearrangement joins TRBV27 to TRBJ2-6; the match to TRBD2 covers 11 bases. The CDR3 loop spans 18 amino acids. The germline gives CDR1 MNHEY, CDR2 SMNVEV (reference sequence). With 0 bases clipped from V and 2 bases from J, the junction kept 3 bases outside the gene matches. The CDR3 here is CASSLSTSGATGANVLTF. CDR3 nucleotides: TGTGCCAGCAGTTTATCGACTAGCGGGGCTACTGGGGCCAACGTCCTGACTTTC.

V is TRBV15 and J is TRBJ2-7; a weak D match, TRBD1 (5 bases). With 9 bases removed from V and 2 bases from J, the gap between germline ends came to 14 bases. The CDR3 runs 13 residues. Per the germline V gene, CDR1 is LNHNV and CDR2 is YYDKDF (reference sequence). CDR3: CATSRRVAYEQYF. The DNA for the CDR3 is TGTGCCACGTCCCGCAGGGTAGCCTACGAGCAGTACTTC.

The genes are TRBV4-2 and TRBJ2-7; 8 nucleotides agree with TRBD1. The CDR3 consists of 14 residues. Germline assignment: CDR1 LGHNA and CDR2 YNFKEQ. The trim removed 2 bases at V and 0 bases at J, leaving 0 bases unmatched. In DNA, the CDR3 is TGTGCCAGCAGCCAAACAGGGGGCTCCTACGAGCAGTACTTC. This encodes CASSQTGGSYEQYF.

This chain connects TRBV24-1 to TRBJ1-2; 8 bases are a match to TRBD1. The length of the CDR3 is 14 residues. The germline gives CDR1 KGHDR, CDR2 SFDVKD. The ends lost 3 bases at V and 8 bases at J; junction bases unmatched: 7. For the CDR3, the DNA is TGTGCCACCAGTGATCCCAGGGGGCTTGGAGGCTACACCTTC. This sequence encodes CATSDPRGLGGYTF.